A selection of T cell receptor beta chains follows, all from one sample in a study of cytomegalovirus exposure and HLA in healthy donors. Using immunoSEQ multiplex PCR, the repertoire was profiled, and TCRdb retains in-frame clones only, with some absent. The profile shows about 120,000 clones, about 81% of them singletons. Sequencing was done on a sample of PBMCs. Receptors were obtained from a man aged 35-49 years in good health and CMV-seronegative. Both conserved end residues are part of each CDR3. The D gene is left open where the match is weak. Not all rows give a size; the values are once, few, many and, for expanded clones, a class.

j_call v_call d_call clone_size cdr3_nt cdr3_aa
TRBJ1-1 TRBV21-1 - - TGTGCCAGCAGCAAAGGCATTAGGGGACAGAAAGCTTTCTTT CASSKGIRGQKAFF
TRBJ1-3 TRBV5-8 - once TGTGCCAGCAGCTTGGGGAGCGGGGGAGGAAACACCATATATTTT CASSLGSGGGNTIYF
TRBJ2-7 TRBV27 - - TGTGCCAGCAGTTCACCCGGGTCCTTGTCCTACGAGCAGTACTTC CASSSPGSLSYEQYF
TRBJ2-7 TRBV11-2 - - TGTGCCAGCAGCTTAAGCTCGAGTAGATCCTACGAGCAGTACTTC CASSLSSSRSYEQYF
TRBJ1-2 TRBV6-5 - - TGTGCCACTAAGGGGACACATAAAATCCATGGCTACACCTTC CATKGTHKIHGYTF
TRBJ2-5 TRBV9 TRBD2 once TGTGCCAGCAGCGTAGGCGAAGCGGGGGGAACCCAAGAGACCCAGTACTTC CASSVGEAGGTQETQYF
TRBJ2-1 TRBV11-3 TRBD2 - TGTGCCAGCAGCCCCGCTAGCGGGAGAAACAATGAGCAGTTCTTC CASSPASGRNNEQFF
TRBJ1-4 TRBV5-4 - once TGTGCCAGCAGCTTGGGCGGCAGGGGAGATGCAAAACTGTTTTTT CASSLGGRGDAKLFF
TRBJ2-7 TRBV7-2 - - TGTGCCAGCAGCTTAGGCCCGGGGAGCTCCTACGAGCAGTACTTC CASSLGPGSSYEQYF
TRBJ1-2 TRBV30 TRBD1 - TGTGCCTGGAGTATGACAGGGGTCGGCTACACCTTC CAWSMTGVGYTF
TRBJ1-4 TRBV7-2 - - TGTGCCAGCAGCTTACGGGGGGCAGGTGCAACTAATGAAAAACTGTTTTTT CASSLRGAGATNEKLFF
TRBJ2-2 TRBV18 TRBD1 - TGTGCCAGCTCAGAAGACAGGGGAGGCCCCCTCTCCGGGGAGCTGTTTTTT CASSEDRGGPLSGELFF
TRBJ1-5 TRBV2 - - TGTGCCAGCAGTGGGGCATCAAGTCTGAGTAGCAATCAGCCCCAGCATTTT CASSGASSLSSNQPQHF
TRBJ2-7 TRBV15 TRBD1 once TGTGCCACCAGCAGGGGGACAGGGGTTGTTTCCGAGCAGTACTTC CATSRGTGVVSEQYF
TRBJ1-2 TRBV7-2 - - TGTGCCAGCAGCTCCTCCCACAACAGGGCATTTGGCTATGGCTACACCTTC CASSSSHNRAFGYGYTF
TRBJ2-7 TRBV7-2 TRBD1 - TGTGCCAGCAGCCTTGAGTGGACAGGGACCTACGAGCAGTACTTC CASSLEWTGTYEQYF
TRBJ1-1 TRBV19 TRBD1 once TGTGCCAGTAGTATGGTTCCGACAGGGGCCAACACTGAAGCTTTCTTT CASSMVPTGANTEAFF
TRBJ1-2 TRBV18 - - TGTGCCAGCTCACCCGGGGGAGGCGGCGAGGGTGGCTACACCTTC CASSPGGGGEGGYTF
TRBJ1-6 TRBV5-6 - - TGTGCCAGCAGCTTGTCAGGCCGAAATTCACCCCTCCACTTT CASSLSGRNSPLHF